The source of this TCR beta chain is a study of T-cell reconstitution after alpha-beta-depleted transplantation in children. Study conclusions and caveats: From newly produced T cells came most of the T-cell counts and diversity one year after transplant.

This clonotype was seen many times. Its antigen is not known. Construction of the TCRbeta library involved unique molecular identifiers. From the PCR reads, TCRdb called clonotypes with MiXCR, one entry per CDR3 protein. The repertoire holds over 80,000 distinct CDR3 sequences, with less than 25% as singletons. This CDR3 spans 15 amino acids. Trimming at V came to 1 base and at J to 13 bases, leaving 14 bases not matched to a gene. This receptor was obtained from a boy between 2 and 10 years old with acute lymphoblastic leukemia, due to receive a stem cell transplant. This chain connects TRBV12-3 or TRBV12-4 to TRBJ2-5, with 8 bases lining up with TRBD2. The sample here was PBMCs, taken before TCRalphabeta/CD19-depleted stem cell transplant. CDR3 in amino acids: CASSLVATSGALRYF. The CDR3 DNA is TGTGCCAGCAGTTTAGTCGCTACTAGCGGAGCCCTTCGGTACTTC.